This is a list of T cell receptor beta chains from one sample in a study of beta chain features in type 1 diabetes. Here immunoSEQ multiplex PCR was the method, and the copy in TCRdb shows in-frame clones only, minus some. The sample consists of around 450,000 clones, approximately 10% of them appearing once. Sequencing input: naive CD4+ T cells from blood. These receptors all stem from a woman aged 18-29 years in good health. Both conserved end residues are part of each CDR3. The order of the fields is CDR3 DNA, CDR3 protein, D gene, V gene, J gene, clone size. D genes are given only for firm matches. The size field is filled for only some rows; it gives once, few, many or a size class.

cdr3_nt: TGCGCCAGCAGCCAACTTAAGGGGGACAGGGTGGCGGATACGCAGTATTTT
cdr3_aa: CASSQLKGDRVADTQYF
d_call: TRBD1
v_call: TRBV4-1
j_call: TRBJ2-3
clone_size: NA

cdr3_nt: TGTGCCAGCTCACCCGCCCAGGGCGAGCAGTACTTC
cdr3_aa: CASSPAQGEQYF
d_call: NA
v_call: TRBV18
j_call: TRBJ2-7
clone_size: NA

cdr3_nt: TGTGCCAGCTCACTGGTGCAGGTTAACAATGAGCAGTTCTTC
cdr3_aa: CASSLVQVNNEQFF
d_call: NA
v_call: TRBV18
j_call: TRBJ2-1
clone_size: few

cdr3_nt: TGTGCCAGCAGCCAAGCAGGCGGGAACACCGGGGAGCTGTTTTTT
cdr3_aa: CASSQAGGNTGELFF
d_call: NA
v_call: TRBV4-2
j_call: TRBJ2-2
clone_size: few

cdr3_nt: TGTGCCAGCAGCTTAGGGCAGGGTCGTAATGAAAAACTGTTTTTT
cdr3_aa: CASSLGQGRNEKLFF
d_call: NA
v_call: TRBV7-9
j_call: TRBJ1-4
clone_size: few

cdr3_nt: TGTGCCACCAGCAGAGACCGGCAGACCCACACTGAAGCTTTCTTT
cdr3_aa: CATSRDRQTHTEAFF
d_call: NA
v_call: TRBV15
j_call: TRBJ1-1
clone_size: few

cdr3_nt: TGTGCCAGCTCACCTTCAGGGTACTATGGCTACACCTTC
cdr3_aa: CASSPSGYYGYTF
d_call: NA
v_call: TRBV18
j_call: TRBJ1-2
clone_size: NA

cdr3_nt: TGTGCCAGCAGCCCCGGGACAGGCGAAAATGAAAAACTGTTTTTT
cdr3_aa: CASSPGTGENEKLFF
d_call: TRBD1
v_call: TRBV7-2
j_call: TRBJ1-4
clone_size: NA

cdr3_nt: TGTGCCAGCAGCAGGCTCCCCGGGGAGCTGTTTTTT
cdr3_aa: CASSRLPGELFF
d_call: NA
v_call: TRBV7-2
j_call: TRBJ2-2
clone_size: few

cdr3_nt: TGCAGCGTGGGGGACGCCGCTGGCACAGATACGCAGTATTTT
cdr3_aa: CSVGDAAGTDTQYF
d_call: NA
v_call: TRBV29-1
j_call: TRBJ2-3
clone_size: NA

cdr3_nt: TGCAGCGTCGCCACTGGGACCTATGGCTACACCTTC
cdr3_aa: CSVATGTYGYTF
d_call: NA
v_call: TRBV29-1
j_call: TRBJ1-2
clone_size: NA

cdr3_nt: TGTGCCAGCAGCCACAAATCAGGGGCCGAAAACATTCAGTACTTC
cdr3_aa: CASSHKSGAENIQYF
d_call: NA
v_call: TRBV5-4
j_call: TRBJ2-4
clone_size: NA

cdr3_nt: TGCAGCGTTGGGACTAGCGGGAGAGGGGCCCCACTGGATGAGCAGTTCTTC
cdr3_aa: CSVGTSGRGAPLDEQFF
d_call: TRBD2
v_call: TRBV29-1
j_call: TRBJ2-1
clone_size: NA

cdr3_nt: TGTGCCAGCAGCACCCGAGGAAGTAATACAGATACGCAGTATTTT
cdr3_aa: CASSTRGSNTDTQYF
d_call: NA
v_call: TRBV9
j_call: TRBJ2-3
clone_size: NA

cdr3_nt: TGTGCCAGCAGCTTGTCCAGGGACCAAGAGACCCAGTACTTC
cdr3_aa: CASSLSRDQETQYF
d_call: NA
v_call: TRBV7-2
j_call: TRBJ2-5
clone_size: few

cdr3_nt: TGTGCCAGCAGTTCTTTGGACAGGGTCCCAGATACGCAGTATTTT
cdr3_aa: CASSSLDRVPDTQYF
d_call: TRBD1
v_call: TRBV28
j_call: TRBJ2-3
clone_size: few

cdr3_nt: TGTGCCAGCAGCAATCATGCTTCGGGACTAGCTTACGAGCAGTACTTC
cdr3_aa: CASSNHASGLAYEQYF
d_call: TRBD2
v_call: TRBV9
j_call: TRBJ2-7
clone_size: few

cdr3_nt: TGTGCCTGGTCGACAGACCAGAGCGCCTACGAGCAGTACTTC
cdr3_aa: CAWSTDQSAYEQYF
d_call: NA
v_call: TRBV30
j_call: TRBJ2-7
clone_size: NA

cdr3_nt: TGTGCCAGCAGTGAGCCCAATCAGCCCCAGCATTTT
cdr3_aa: CASSEPNQPQHF
d_call: NA
v_call: TRBV25-1
j_call: TRBJ1-5
clone_size: few

cdr3_nt: TGTGCCAGCAGCCAACGAGGGACTAGCGCAGATACGCAGTATTTT
cdr3_aa: CASSQRGTSADTQYF
d_call: TRBD2
v_call: TRBV14
j_call: TRBJ2-3
clone_size: few

cdr3_nt: TGCGCCAGCAGCCAAGATCGACCTTATACGCAGTATTTT
cdr3_aa: CASSQDRPYTQYF
d_call: NA
v_call: TRBV4-3
j_call: TRBJ2-3
clone_size: few

cdr3_nt: TGTGCCATCAGGGATAGCGGAGGGGCGGATACGCAGTATTTT
cdr3_aa: CAIRDSGGADTQYF
d_call: NA
v_call: TRBV10-3
j_call: TRBJ2-3
clone_size: NA

cdr3_nt: TGTGCCAGCAGCTTAGTGGGGGCAAAGGTTAACATTCAGTACTTC
cdr3_aa: CASSLVGAKVNIQYF
d_call: NA
v_call: TRBV7-8
j_call: TRBJ2-4
clone_size: NA

cdr3_nt: TGTGCCACCAGCGGCCAGGGGGGCCAGCATTTT
cdr3_aa: CATSGQGGQHF
d_call: TRBD1
v_call: TRBV15
j_call: TRBJ1-5
clone_size: few

cdr3_nt: TGTGCCAGTAGCCCGGGACTCCACACCGGGGAGCTGTTTTTT
cdr3_aa: CASSPGLHTGELFF
d_call: NA
v_call: TRBV19
j_call: TRBJ2-2
clone_size: few

cdr3_nt: TGCGCCAGCGGGGACAGGGGTGTCGATTCACCCCTCCACTTT
cdr3_aa: CASGDRGVDSPLHF
d_call: TRBD1
v_call: TRBV5-1
j_call: TRBJ1-6
clone_size: NA

cdr3_nt: TGTGCCATCAGTGAGTCGAGTGGCGAGAAAGAGACCCAGTACTTC
cdr3_aa: CAISESSGEKETQYF
d_call: NA
v_call: TRBV10-3
j_call: TRBJ2-5
clone_size: few

cdr3_nt: TGTGCCAGCAGCCAGGGCGACAGGGGTAGCTATGGCTACACCTTC
cdr3_aa: CASSQGDRGSYGYTF
d_call: TRBD1
v_call: TRBV7-9
j_call: TRBJ1-2
clone_size: NA

cdr3_nt: TGTGCCAGCTCATCTTTCGAGGACAGGGGTTGGAATGAGCAGTTCTTC
cdr3_aa: CASSSFEDRGWNEQFF
d_call: TRBD1
v_call: TRBV18
j_call: TRBJ2-1
clone_size: NA

cdr3_nt: TGTGCCAGTAGGAAGGACAGGGGAGAGACCCAGTACTTC
cdr3_aa: CASRKDRGETQYF
d_call: TRBD1
v_call: TRBV19
j_call: TRBJ2-5
clone_size: few

cdr3_nt: TGTGCCAGCAGTGAACTTTTTTGGGGGACTACCCTCGGGGAGACCCAGTACTTC
cdr3_aa: CASSELFWGTTLGETQYF
d_call: TRBD2
v_call: TRBV6-1
j_call: TRBJ2-5
clone_size: few

cdr3_nt: TGTGCCAGCAGCTCAGATATGGGAAACACCATATATTTT
cdr3_aa: CASSSDMGNTIYF
d_call: NA
v_call: TRBV7-2
j_call: TRBJ1-3
clone_size: few

cdr3_nt: TGTGCCAGCAGCTTCGCCCGGACAGGCTCCTATAATTCACCCCTCCACTTT
cdr3_aa: CASSFARTGSYNSPLHF
d_call: TRBD1
v_call: TRBV7-8
j_call: TRBJ1-6
clone_size: once

cdr3_nt: TGTGCCAGCAGCTTAGTCCTTGGACTAGTTCAAGAGACCCAGTACTTC
cdr3_aa: CASSLVLGLVQETQYF
d_call: TRBD2
v_call: TRBV7-2
j_call: TRBJ2-5
clone_size: NA

cdr3_nt: TGTGCCAGCAGTGAATATGACAGGGTCGGCTCTTTCTATGGCTACACCTTC
cdr3_aa: CASSEYDRVGSFYGYTF
d_call: TRBD1
v_call: TRBV25-1
j_call: TRBJ1-2
clone_size: NA

cdr3_nt: TGCAGCGTTCCCCTAGGGGGGAATGAGCAGTTCTTC
cdr3_aa: CSVPLGGNEQFF
d_call: NA
v_call: TRBV29-1
j_call: TRBJ2-1
clone_size: NA

cdr3_nt: TGTGCCAGCTGTCCCAGTCCGGGCACAGATACGCAGTATTTT
cdr3_aa: CASCPSPGTDTQYF
d_call: NA
v_call: TRBV2
j_call: TRBJ2-3
clone_size: NA

cdr3_nt: TGTGCCAGCGGTTCTAGCGGAGATACGCAGTATTTT
cdr3_aa: CASGSSGDTQYF
d_call: TRBD2
v_call: TRBV7-3
j_call: TRBJ2-3
clone_size: few

cdr3_nt: TGTGCCAGCAGTCGAGTAGGGAATGAGCAGTTCTTC
cdr3_aa: CASSRVGNEQFF
d_call: NA
v_call: TRBV6-6
j_call: TRBJ2-1
clone_size: few

cdr3_nt: TGCGCCAGCAGCCCCTCTAGCGGCTCCTACGAGCAGTACTTC
cdr3_aa: CASSPSSGSYEQYF
d_call: TRBD2
v_call: TRBV5-1
j_call: TRBJ2-7
clone_size: few

cdr3_nt: TGTGCCAGTGAAGAACTAGAAAGGGGCAGGACGGGGACCCAGTACTTC
cdr3_aa: CASEELERGRTGTQYF
d_call: NA
v_call: TRBV25-1
j_call: TRBJ2-5
clone_size: NA

cdr3_nt: TGTGCCAGTAGTATAGGCCAGCGGTTGGGGGATACGCAGTATTTT
cdr3_aa: CASSIGQRLGDTQYF
d_call: NA
v_call: TRBV19
j_call: TRBJ2-3
clone_size: NA

cdr3_nt: TGTGCCAGCAGTGAAGTCGCGGGTAGCTCCTACAATGAGCAGTTCTTC
cdr3_aa: CASSEVAGSSYNEQFF
d_call: NA
v_call: TRBV6-1
j_call: TRBJ2-1
clone_size: few

cdr3_nt: TGTGCCAGCAGCCTAACGACTGGAAACACAGATACGCAGTATTTT
cdr3_aa: CASSLTTGNTDTQYF
d_call: NA
v_call: TRBV5-4
j_call: TRBJ2-3
clone_size: NA

cdr3_nt: TGCAGCGTTGATTCTACGGGACAGCCCAACGCCTATGGCTACACCTTC
cdr3_aa: CSVDSTGQPNAYGYTF
d_call: TRBD1
v_call: TRBV29-1
j_call: TRBJ1-2
clone_size: NA

cdr3_nt: TGTGCCAGCAGCTCGGGCCGCCTCTACAATGAGCAGTTCTTC
cdr3_aa: CASSSGRLYNEQFF
d_call: NA
v_call: TRBV7-2
j_call: TRBJ2-1
clone_size: NA

cdr3_nt: TGTGCCAGCAGCTTACAGGCAGGGGACCATGGCTACACCTTC
cdr3_aa: CASSLQAGDHGYTF
d_call: NA
v_call: TRBV7-2
j_call: TRBJ1-2
clone_size: NA

cdr3_nt: TGTGCCAGCAGTGGTATGGAGACCCAGTACTTC
cdr3_aa: CASSGMETQYF
d_call: NA
v_call: TRBV2
j_call: TRBJ2-5
clone_size: NA

cdr3_nt: TGTGCCAGCAGCTTACCCTGGAACGAGCAGTACTTC
cdr3_aa: CASSLPWNEQYF
d_call: NA
v_call: TRBV7-2
j_call: TRBJ2-7
clone_size: NA

cdr3_nt: TGTGCCAGCAGCCAAGTGGGGGACAATAACAATGAGCAGTTCTTC
cdr3_aa: CASSQVGDNNNEQFF
d_call: NA
v_call: TRBV4-2
j_call: TRBJ2-1
clone_size: few

cdr3_nt: TGTGCCAGCAGCTCGATACTAGTTGCGGGGGAGCTGTTTTTT
cdr3_aa: CASSSILVAGELFF
d_call: NA
v_call: TRBV5-4
j_call: TRBJ2-2
clone_size: few

cdr3_nt: TGTGCCAGCAAGAAAGACTCATCCTCCACAGATACGCAGTATTTT
cdr3_aa: CASKKDSSSTDTQYF
d_call: NA
v_call: TRBV9
j_call: TRBJ2-3
clone_size: NA